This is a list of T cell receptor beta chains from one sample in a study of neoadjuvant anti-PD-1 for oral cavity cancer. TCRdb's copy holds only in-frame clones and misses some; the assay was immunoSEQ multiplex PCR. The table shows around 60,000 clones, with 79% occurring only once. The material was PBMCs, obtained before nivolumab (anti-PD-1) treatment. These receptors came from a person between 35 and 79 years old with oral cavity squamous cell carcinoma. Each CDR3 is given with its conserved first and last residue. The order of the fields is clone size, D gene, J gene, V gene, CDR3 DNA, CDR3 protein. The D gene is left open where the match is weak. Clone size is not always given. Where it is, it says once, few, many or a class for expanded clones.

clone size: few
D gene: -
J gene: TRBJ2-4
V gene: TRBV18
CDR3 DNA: TGTGCCAGCTCACCCCCGAGCGAGGCGAGAAACATTCAGTACTTC
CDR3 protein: CASSPPSEARNIQYF

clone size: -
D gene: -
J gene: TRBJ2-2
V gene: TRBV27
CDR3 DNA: TGTGCCAGCAGAACGAACACCGGGGAGCTGTTTTTT
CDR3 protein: CASRTNTGELFF

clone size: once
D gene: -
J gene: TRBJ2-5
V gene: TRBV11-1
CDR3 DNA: TGTGCCAGCAGCTTGTCGCCGGACAAAAACCAAGAGACCCAGTACTTC
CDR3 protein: CASSLSPDKNQETQYF

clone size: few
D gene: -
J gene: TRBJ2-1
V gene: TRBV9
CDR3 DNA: TGTGCCAGCAGCTCCCTCAGGGGGGTTTACAATGAGCAGTTCTTC
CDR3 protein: CASSSLRGVYNEQFF

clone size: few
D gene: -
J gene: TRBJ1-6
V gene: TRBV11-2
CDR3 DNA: TGTGCCAGCAGACCCGGCGAGGGACTCAATTCACCCCTCCACTTT
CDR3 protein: CASRPGEGLNSPLHF

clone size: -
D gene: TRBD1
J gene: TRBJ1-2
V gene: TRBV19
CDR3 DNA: TGTGCCAGCTGGGGACAGGGGGAATTCCGGGATGGCTACACCTTC
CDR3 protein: CASWGQGEFRDGYTF

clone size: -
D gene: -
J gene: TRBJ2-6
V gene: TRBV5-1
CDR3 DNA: TGCGCCAGCAGCCACCGGACAGCCAGCGTCTCTGGGGCCAACGTCCTGACTTTC
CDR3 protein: CASSHRTASVSGANVLTF

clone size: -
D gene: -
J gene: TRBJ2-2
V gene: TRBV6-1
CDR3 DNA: TGTGCCAGCACCGGGTGGGGGACCACCGGGGAGCTGTTTTTT
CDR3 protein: CASTGWGTTGELFF

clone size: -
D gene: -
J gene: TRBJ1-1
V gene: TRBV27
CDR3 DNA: TGTGCCAGCAGTTTCCGAGGGACTGAAGCTTTCTTT
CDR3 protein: CASSFRGTEAFF

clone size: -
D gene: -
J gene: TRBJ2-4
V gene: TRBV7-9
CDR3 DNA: TGTGCCAGCAGCCCGGACAAATCGGGGGCCAAAAACATTCAGTACTTC
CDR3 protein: CASSPDKSGAKNIQYF

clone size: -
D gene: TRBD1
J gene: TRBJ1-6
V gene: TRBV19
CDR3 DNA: TGTGCCAGTAGTACCACAGGGGTAAGGGGACCCCTCCACTTT
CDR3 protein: CASSTTGVRGPLHF

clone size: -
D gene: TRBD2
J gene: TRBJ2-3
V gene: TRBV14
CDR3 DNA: TGTGCCACTTCTAGCGGGGGGGCCTCAGATACGCAGTATTTT
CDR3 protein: CATSSGGASDTQYF

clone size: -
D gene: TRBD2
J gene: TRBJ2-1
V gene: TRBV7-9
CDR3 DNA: TGTGCCAGCAGCTTACCCCTAGCGGGACCTACTCCTGAGCAGTTCTTC
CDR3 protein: CASSLPLAGPTPEQFF

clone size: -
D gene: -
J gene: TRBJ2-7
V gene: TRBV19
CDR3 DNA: TGTGCCAGTAGTATTGGGTCCTCCTACGAGCAGTACTTC
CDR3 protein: CASSIGSSYEQYF

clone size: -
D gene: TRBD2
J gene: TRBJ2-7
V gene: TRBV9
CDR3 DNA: TGTGCCAGCAGCGCGGGGACTAGCCGAGGAGAGCAGTACTTC
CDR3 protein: CASSAGTSRGEQYF

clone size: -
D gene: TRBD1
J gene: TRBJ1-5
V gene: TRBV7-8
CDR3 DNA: TGTGCCAGCAGCTCCCGGACAGGGAATCAGCCCCAGCATTTT
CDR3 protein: CASSSRTGNQPQHF

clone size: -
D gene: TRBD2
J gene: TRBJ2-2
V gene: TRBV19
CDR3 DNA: TGTGCCAGTAAGCGGGGCCGGGACACCGGGGAGCTGTTTTTT
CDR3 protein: CASKRGRDTGELFF

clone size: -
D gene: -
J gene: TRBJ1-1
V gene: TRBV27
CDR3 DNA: TGTGCCAGCAGTTTAGGGGGTCGGGGCACTGAAGCTTTCTTT
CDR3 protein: CASSLGGRGTEAFF

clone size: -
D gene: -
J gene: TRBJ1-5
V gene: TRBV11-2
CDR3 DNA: TGTGCCAGCAGCTTAGACCCGGGTCGGCCCCAGCATTTT
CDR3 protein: CASSLDPGRPQHF

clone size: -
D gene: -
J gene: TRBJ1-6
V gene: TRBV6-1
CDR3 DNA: TGTGCCAGCAGTGAAGTAGGGGGGGGCGCGCATTCACCCCTCCACTTT
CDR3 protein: CASSEVGGGAHSPLHF

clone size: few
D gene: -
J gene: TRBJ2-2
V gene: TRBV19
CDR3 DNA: TGTGCCAGTAGTATCCTCGCCCCACTCACAGCGAACACCGGGGAGCTGTTTTTT
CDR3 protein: CASSILAPLTANTGELFF

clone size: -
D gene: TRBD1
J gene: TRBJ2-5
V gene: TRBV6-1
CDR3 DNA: TGTGCCAGCAGTGAACGGATTGGGACAGGGGGCGCGGAAGAGACCCAGTACTTC
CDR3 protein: CASSERIGTGGAEETQYF

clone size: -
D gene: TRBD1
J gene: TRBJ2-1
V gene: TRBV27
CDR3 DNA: TGTGCCAGCAGGCTCGGACAGGGGTTTGAGCAGTTCTTC
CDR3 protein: CASRLGQGFEQFF

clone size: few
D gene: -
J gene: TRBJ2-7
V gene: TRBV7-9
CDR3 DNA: TGTGCCAGCAGCCTCGACACCTGGAGCTCCTACGAGCAGTACTTC
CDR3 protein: CASSLDTWSSYEQYF

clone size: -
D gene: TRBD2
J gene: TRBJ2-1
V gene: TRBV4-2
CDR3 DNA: TGTGCCAGCAGCCAATTTAGCGGGAGGAGGGGATCGGTTGAGCAGTTCTTC
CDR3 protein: CASSQFSGRRGSVEQFF

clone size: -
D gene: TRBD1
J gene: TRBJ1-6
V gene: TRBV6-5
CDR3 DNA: TGTGCCAGCAGACGACGGACAGGAGATAATTCACCCCTCCACTTT
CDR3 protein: CASRRRTGDNSPLHF

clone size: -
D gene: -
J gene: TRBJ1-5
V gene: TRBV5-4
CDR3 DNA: TGTGCCAGCAGCTCGGACAGAGGCAATCAGCCCCAGCATTTT
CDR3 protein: CASSSDRGNQPQHF

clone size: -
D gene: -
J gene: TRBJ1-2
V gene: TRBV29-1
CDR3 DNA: TGCAGCGTTATTACTAACTATGGCTACACCTTC
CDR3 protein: CSVITNYGYTF

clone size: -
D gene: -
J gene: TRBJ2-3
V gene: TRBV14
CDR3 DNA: TGTGCCAGCAGCCAAGATCGCCTTAGGGCAAGCACAGATACGCAGTATTTT
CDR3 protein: CASSQDRLRASTDTQYF

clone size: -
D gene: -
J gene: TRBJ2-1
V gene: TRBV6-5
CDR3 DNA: TGTGCCAGCAGCGGCTTCGGGAGCTCCTACAATGAGCAGTTCTTC
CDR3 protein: CASSGFGSSYNEQFF

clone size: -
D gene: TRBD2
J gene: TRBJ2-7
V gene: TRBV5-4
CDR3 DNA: TGTGCCAGCAGCGGGGGAGGGGATGTCGAGCAGTACTTC
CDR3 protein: CASSGGGDVEQYF

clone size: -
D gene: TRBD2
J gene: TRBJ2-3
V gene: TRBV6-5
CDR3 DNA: TGTGCCAGCAGCCAACTAGCGGCTAGCACAGATACGCAGTATTTT
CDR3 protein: CASSQLAASTDTQYF

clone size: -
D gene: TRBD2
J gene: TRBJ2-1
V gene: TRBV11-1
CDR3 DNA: TGTGCCAGCACCCCCGGTCCGGGACTAGCGCACAATGAGCAGTTCTTC
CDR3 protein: CASTPGPGLAHNEQFF

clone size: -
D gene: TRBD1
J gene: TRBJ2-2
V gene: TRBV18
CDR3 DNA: TGTGCCAGCTCACCACAGGGACAGGCGTCTGCCACGAACACCGGGGAGCTGTTTTTT
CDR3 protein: CASSPQGQASATNTGELFF

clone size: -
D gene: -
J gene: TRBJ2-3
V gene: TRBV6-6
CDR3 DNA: TGTGCCAGCAGTTACCGGACAAGAGGGACAGATACGCAGTATTTT
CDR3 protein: CASSYRTRGTDTQYF

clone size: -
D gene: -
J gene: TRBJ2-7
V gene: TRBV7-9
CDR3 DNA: TGTGCCAGCAGCACCTCCCAGGGAGTTGAGGTCGAGCAGTACTTC
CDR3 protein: CASSTSQGVEVEQYF

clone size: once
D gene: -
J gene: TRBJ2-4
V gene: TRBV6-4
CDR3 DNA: TGTGCCAGCAGTAGTAACGTAAGCAAAAACATTCAGTACTTC
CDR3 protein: CASSSNVSKNIQYF

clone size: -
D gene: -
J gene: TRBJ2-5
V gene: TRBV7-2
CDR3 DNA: TGTGCCAGCAGTTTTGGGTCTGGGGATCAAGAGACCCAGTACTTC
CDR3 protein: CASSFGSGDQETQYF

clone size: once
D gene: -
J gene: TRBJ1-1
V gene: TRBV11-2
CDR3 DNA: TGTGCCAGCAGCTTAGTGGTAGGGATGAACACTGAAGCTTTCTTT
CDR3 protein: CASSLVVGMNTEAFF

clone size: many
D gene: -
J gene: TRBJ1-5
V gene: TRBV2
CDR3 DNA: TGTGCCAGCTCACAGGGACTGTGGCAGCCCCAGCATTTT
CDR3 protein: CASSQGLWQPQHF

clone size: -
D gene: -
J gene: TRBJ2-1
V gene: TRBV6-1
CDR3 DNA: TGTGCCAGCAGTGAGCTACAGGGCTCCTACAATGAGCAGTTCTTC
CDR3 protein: CASSELQGSYNEQFF

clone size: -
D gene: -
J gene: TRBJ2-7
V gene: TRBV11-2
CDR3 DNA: TGTGCCAGCAGCTTAGATCACACCGAGCAGTACTTC
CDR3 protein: CASSLDHTEQYF

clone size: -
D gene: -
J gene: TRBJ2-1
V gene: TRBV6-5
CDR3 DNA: TGTGCCAACTACATTAGCAGGGACAATGAGCAGTTCTTC
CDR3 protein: CANYISRDNEQFF

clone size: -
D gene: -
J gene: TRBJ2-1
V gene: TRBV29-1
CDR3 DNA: TGCAGCCCCGGAGTAAGGGACTCCTACAATGAGCAGTTCTTC
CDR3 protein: CSPGVRDSYNEQFF

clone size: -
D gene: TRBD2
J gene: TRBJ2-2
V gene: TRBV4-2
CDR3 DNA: TGTGCCAGCAGACCCGGGACTAGCGGGGGGGCGGAGACCGGGGAGCTGTTTTTT
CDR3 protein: CASRPGTSGGAETGELFF

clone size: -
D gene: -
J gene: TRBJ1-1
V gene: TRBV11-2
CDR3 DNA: TGTGCCAGCAGCTTAGTGTCCCAGGGATTTGCTGAAGCTTTCTTT
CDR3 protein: CASSLVSQGFAEAFF